These T cell receptor beta chains were read from a single sample in a study of Graves' ophthalmopathy and Graves' hyperthyroidism. TCRdb analysed the multiplex PCR reads with MiXCR anew, one entry per CDR3 protein. The sample records 600,000 to 700,000 distinct CDR3 sequences, roughly 39% being singletons. Sequenced material: peripheral blood. These receptors were collected from an adult man with Graves' ophthalmopathy. Each CDR3 is given with its conserved first and last residue. A D gene is named only where the DNA matches it firmly. Clone size is stated in some rows and not others, as once, few, many or a class when expanded.

j_call v_call d_call clone_size cdr3_nt cdr3_aa
TRBJ1-6 TRBV4-1 - few TGCGCCAGCAGCCCCGACCGGGACCCAAGTAGAGCACCCCTCCACTTT CASSPDRDPSRAPLHF
TRBJ1-2 TRBV12-3/TRBV12-4 - - TGTGCCAGCAGGTCTGCAGGGGATGGCTACACCTTC CASRSAGDGYTF
TRBJ1-5 TRBV12-3/TRBV12-4 - many TGTGCCAGCACCAAGGCGGGTTGGGGACTGGGCAATCAGCCCCAGCATTTT CASTKAGWGLGNQPQHF
TRBJ1-5 TRBV27 - few TGTGCCAGCAGTCGGAGGGGGGCTCAGCAGCCCCAGCATTTT CASSRRGAQQPQHF
TRBJ1-1 TRBV29-1 - - TGCAGCGTAAGAGGACACATGAACACTGAAGCTTTCTTT CSVRGHMNTEAFF
TRBJ2-7 TRBV12-3/TRBV12-4 TRBD2 many TGTGCCAGCAGTTTACGACTAGCGACGGGGGAGCAGTACTTC CASSLRLATGEQYF
TRBJ1-2 TRBV29-1 - many TGCAGCGTCCCGGGGCCAGGGCGGCAAGGCTACACCTTC CSVPGPGRQGYTF
TRBJ2-7 TRBV10-3 - - TGCGCCGGCAGCCAGGCGGGACGGGAGTCCTACGAGCAGTACTTC CAGSQAGRESYEQYF
TRBJ1-5 TRBV27 - - TGTGCCAGCAGTTTAAGGAAATCCAGGCAGCCCCAGCATTTT CASSLRKSRQPQHF
TRBJ1-4 TRBV14 - few TGTGCCAGCGCCCAGGGGACTAATGAAAAACTGTTTTTT CASAQGTNEKLFF
TRBJ1-6 TRBV19 - - TGTGCCAGTAGTATCAGGGATTTAAATAATTCACCCCTCCACTTT CASSIRDLNNSPLHF
TRBJ1-2 TRBV25-1 TRBD1 - TGTGCCAGCAGTGCCTCCGGGACAGGGGGCGGTGGCTACACCTTC CASSASGTGGGGYTF
TRBJ1-1 TRBV6-6 - many TGTGCCAGCAGTTACGGCCATGATGCTTTCTTT CASSYGHDAFF
TRBJ2-5 TRBV6-5 - few TGTGCCAGCAGTTGGGGGATTAGACGAGAGACCCAGTACTTC CASSWGIRRETQYF
TRBJ1-1 TRBV7-9 - many TGTGCCAGCAGCTTATCCTGGGGCACCATGAACACTGAAGCTTTCTTT CASSLSWGTMNTEAFF
TRBJ2-2 TRBV2 TRBD2 - TGTGCCAGCGCTTGGTTAGCGGGGTCCACCGGGGAGCTGTTTTTT CASAWLAGSTGELFF
TRBJ1-6 TRBV10-3 TRBD1 many TGTGCCATCAGTGACCCGGGACAGGGAAATTCACCCCTCCACTTT CAISDPGQGNSPLHF
TRBJ2-2 TRBV25-1 - many TGTGCCAGCAGTGAGTCTAGCAGGGACACCGGGGAGCTGTTTTTT CASSESSRDTGELFF